This paragraph reports one TCR beta chain. This entry belongs to a study of blood T cell repertoires in COVID-19. There are 13 residues in the CDR3. The ends were cut back, 3 bases at V and 4 bases at J, with 7 bases in the middle. Germline V gene sequence: CDR1 KGHDR, CDR2 SFDVKD. Clones were read by immunoSEQ multiplex PCR, and TCRdb kept only the in-frame ones, dropping some. Of roughly 160,000 clones listed, 65% to 85% are singletons. The sequence came from a woman in her 70s who had recovered from COVID-19. Source material: peripheral blood. The chain is built from TRBV24-1 and TRBJ2-3, with no clear D. For the CDR3, the DNA is TGTGCCACCAGTGATGCAGGCCCAGATACGCAGTATTTT. This codes for CATSDAGPDTQYF.